Given below is one TCR beta chain in context. CDR3 length equals 13 residues. Looked up from germline, CDR1 is MNHNS and CDR2 is SASEGT. The ends were cut back, 6 bases at V and 2 bases at J, with 8 bases in the middle. This specimen belongs to a study of blood T cells in healthy people across ages. Healthy Caucasians from Russia aged about 6 to 95 served as donors. Alongside a J-beta primer mix, a sample-barcoded 5' primer served in a second PCR lasting about 6 to 12 cycles. Each CDR3 protein is one row after TCRdb ran MiXCR on the 5' RACE reads. Altogether hundreds of thousands of distinct CDR3 sequences are present, approximately 59% being singletons, with the ten largest covering roughly 25%.

The rearrangement uses TRBV6-1 and TRBJ2-1; unclear D gene. Sequenced material: blood. The source of this sequence is a man in his thirties or forties in good health. The DNA for the CDR3 is TGTGCCAGCAGAGCCGACGCCTACAATGAGCAGTTCTTC. Amino acids: CASRADAYNEQFF.